This T cell receptor beta chain was profiled in a study of T cells in Graves' hyperthyroidism and ophthalmopathy. At the level of the study: Initial diagnosis, before any treatment, was when peripheral blood was collected.

The CDR3 covers 13 residues. V lost 0 bases, J lost 3 bases, and 6 bases lay in between. Germline loops: CDR1 GTSNPN, CDR2 SVGIG (reference sequence). Findings and limits, study-wide: Ophthalmopathy was identified by the model a median about 6.8 months ahead of onset. Within blood appeared most thyroid clonotypes that had expanded above 0.001.

Regions amplified from RNA transcripts were the TCR beta CDR3 regions. With the HTBI primer set, the TCR CDR3 went through a first round of RT-PCR. TCRdb re-derived calls from the multiplex PCR reads in MiXCR, one entry per CDR3 protein. The sample includes about 460,000 distinct CDR3 sequences, 22% of them seen just once. Notes on this clonotype: Antigen unknown.

The chain joins TRBV30 to TRBJ2-1; no reliable D call. This TCR came from a woman in her seventies with Graves' ophthalmopathy. The source material was blood. The CDR3 region has the DNA TGTGCCTGGAGTGTCCAACACTACAATGAGCAGTTCTTC. It codes for CAWSVQHYNEQFF. Filled out from reference TRBV30 and TRBJ2-1, the complete variable domain reads SQTIHQWPATLVQPVGSPLSLECTVEGTSNPNLYWYRQAAGRGLQLLFYSVGIGQISSEVPQNLSASRPQDRQFILSSKKLLLSDSGFYLCAWSVQHYNEQFFGPGTRLTVL.